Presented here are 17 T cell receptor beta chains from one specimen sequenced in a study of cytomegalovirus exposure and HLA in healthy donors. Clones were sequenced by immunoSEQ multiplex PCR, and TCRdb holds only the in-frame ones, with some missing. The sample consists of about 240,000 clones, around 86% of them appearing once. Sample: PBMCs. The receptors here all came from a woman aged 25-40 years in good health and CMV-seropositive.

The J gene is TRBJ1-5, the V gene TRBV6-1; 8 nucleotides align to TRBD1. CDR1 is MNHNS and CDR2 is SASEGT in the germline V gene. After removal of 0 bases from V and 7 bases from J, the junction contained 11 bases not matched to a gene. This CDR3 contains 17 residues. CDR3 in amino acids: CASSEARDRNRVQPQHF. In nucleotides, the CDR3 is TGTGCCAGCAGTGAAGCGCGGGACAGGAATCGAGTGCAGCCCCAGCATTTT.

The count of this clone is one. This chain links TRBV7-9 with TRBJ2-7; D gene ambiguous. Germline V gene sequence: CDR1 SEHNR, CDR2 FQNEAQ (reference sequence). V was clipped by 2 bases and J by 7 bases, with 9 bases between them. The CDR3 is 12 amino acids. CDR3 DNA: TGTGCCAGCAGCTTAACATCCGGGGAGCAGTACTTC. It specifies CASSLTSGEQYF.

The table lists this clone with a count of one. Written as DNA, the CDR3 is TGTGCCAGCAGCGTAGTAGAGGCGAACACTGAAGCTTTCTTT. Protein sequence: CASSVVEANTEAFF. The genes are TRBV9 and TRBJ1-1; the D is unclear. Germline CDR1 is SGDLS and CDR2 is YYNGEE. V lost 0 bases, J lost 1 base, and 7 bases lay in between. CDR3 length equals 14 residues.

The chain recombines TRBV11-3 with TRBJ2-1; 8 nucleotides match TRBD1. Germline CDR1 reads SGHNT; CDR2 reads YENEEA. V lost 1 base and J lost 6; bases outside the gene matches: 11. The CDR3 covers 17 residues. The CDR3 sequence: CASSLAPDRGLTNEQFF. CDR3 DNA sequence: TGTGCCAGCAGCTTAGCCCCAGACAGGGGACTTACCAATGAGCAGTTCTTC.

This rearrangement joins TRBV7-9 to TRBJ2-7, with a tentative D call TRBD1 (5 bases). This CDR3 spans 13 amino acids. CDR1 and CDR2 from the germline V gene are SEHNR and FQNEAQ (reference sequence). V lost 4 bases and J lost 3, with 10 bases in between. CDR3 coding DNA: TGTGCCAGCAGCTACGACAGACACTACGAGCAGTACTTC. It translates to CASSYDRHYEQYF. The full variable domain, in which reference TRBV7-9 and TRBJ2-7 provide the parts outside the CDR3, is DTGVSQNPRHKITKRGQNVTFRCDPISEHNRLYWYRQTLGQGPEFLTYFQNEAQLEKSRLLSDRFSAERPKGSFSTLEIQRTEQGDSAMYLCASSYDRHYEQYFGPGTRLTVT.

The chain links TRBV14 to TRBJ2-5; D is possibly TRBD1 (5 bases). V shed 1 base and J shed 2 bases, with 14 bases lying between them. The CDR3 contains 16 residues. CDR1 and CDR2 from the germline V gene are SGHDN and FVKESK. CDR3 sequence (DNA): TGTGCCAGCAGCCAAGGAGCGACAGCAAGTCAAGAGACCCAGTACTTC. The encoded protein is CASSQGATASQETQYF.

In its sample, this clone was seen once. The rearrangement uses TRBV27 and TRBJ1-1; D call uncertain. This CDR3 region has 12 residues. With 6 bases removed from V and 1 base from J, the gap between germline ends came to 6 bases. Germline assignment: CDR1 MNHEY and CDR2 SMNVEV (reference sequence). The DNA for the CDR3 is TGTGCCAGCAGCCCGGGGAACACTGAAGCTTTCTTT. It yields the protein CASSPGNTEAFF.

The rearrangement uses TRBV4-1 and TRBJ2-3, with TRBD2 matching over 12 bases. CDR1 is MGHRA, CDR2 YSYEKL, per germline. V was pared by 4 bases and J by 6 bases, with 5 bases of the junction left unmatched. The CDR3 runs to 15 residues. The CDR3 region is CASSRQLAGGDTQYF. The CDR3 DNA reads TGCGCCAGCAGCCGCCAACTAGCGGGAGGTGATACGCAGTATTTT.

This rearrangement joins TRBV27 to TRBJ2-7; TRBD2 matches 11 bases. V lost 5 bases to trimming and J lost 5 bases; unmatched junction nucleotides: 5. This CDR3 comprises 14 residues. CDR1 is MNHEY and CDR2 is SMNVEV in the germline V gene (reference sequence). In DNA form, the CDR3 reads TGTGCCAGCAGTGTTACTAGCGGGAGCGACGAGCAGTACTTC. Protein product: CASSVTSGSDEQYF.

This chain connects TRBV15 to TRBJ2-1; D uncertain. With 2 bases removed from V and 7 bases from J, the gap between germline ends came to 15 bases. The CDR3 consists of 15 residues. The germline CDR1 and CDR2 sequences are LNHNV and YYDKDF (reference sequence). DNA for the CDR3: TGTGCCACCAGCAGACACACGGGTTTTATAAATGAGCAGTTCTTC. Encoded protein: CATSRHTGFINEQFF.

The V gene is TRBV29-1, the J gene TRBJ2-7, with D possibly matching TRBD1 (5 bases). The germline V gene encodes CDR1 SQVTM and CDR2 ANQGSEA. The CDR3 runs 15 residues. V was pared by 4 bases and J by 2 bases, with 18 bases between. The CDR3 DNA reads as TGCAGCGTTGCACACCCTCGGCAGGGCACCTACGAGCAGTACTTC. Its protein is CSVAHPRQGTYEQYF.

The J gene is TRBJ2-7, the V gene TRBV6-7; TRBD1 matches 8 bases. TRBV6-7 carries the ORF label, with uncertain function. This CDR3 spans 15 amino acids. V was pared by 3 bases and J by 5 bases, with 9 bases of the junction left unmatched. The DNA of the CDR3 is TGTGCCAGCAGTTATCTGGACAGGGCAACCGACGAGCAGTACTTC. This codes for CASSYLDRATDEQYF.

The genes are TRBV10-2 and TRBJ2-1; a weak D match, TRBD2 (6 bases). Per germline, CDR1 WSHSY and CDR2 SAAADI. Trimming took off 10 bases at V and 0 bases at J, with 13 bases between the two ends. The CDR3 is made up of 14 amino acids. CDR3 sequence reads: CATWDGSSYNEQFF. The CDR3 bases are TGCGCCACCTGGGACGGGAGCTCCTACAATGAGCAGTTCTTC.

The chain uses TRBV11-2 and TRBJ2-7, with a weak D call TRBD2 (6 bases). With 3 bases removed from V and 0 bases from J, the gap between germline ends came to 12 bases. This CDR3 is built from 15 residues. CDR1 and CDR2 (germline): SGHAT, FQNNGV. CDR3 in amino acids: CASSLEAGSSYEQYF. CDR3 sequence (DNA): TGTGCCAGCAGCTTGGAAGCGGGTAGCTCCTACGAGCAGTACTTC.

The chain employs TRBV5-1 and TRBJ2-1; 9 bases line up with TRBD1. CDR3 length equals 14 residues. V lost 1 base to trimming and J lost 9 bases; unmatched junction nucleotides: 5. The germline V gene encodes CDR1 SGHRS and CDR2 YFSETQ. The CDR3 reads CASSLTGGSFEQFF. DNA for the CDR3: TGCGCCAGCAGCTTGACAGGGGGCAGTTTTGAGCAGTTCTTC.

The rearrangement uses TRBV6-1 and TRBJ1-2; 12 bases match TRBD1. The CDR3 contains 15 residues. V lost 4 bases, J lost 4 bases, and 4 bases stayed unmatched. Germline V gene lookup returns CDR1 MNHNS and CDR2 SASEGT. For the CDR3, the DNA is TGTGCCAGCAGTGGTGGGACAGGGGGCGCCTATGGCTACACCTTC. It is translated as CASSGGTGGAYGYTF.

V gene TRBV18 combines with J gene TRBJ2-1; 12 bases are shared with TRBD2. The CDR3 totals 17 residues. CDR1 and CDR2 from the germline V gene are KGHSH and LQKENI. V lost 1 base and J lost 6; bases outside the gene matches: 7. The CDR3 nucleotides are TGTGCCAGCTCACCACTCAGGACTAGCGGGATTCTCAATGAGCAGTTCTTC. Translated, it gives CASSPLRTSGILNEQFF.